Reported below is one T cell receptor beta chain. This CDR3 comprises 13 residues. With 2 bases removed from V and 8 bases from J, the gap between germline ends came to 11 bases. Germline V gene sequence: CDR1 SGHKS, CDR2 YYEKEE (reference sequence). The entry originates in a study of blood T cells in healthy people across ages. With a J-beta primer mix and a sample-barcoded 5' primer, a second PCR ran about 7 to 12 cycles. TCRdb processed the 5' RACE reads anew with MiXCR; each CDR3 protein has one entry. The sample lists about 650,000 distinct CDR3 sequences; around 50% were seen once. In each sample, at least 7 million PBMCs were isolated.

This clonotype was sampled from a woman of 80 years or more in good health. The chain recombines TRBV5-5 with TRBJ2-1, with D possibly matching TRBD1 (5 bases). Input material: blood. CDR3 nucleotides: TGTGCCAGCAGCTTAAGGGGCGGCGATGAGCAGTTCTTC. As protein: CASSLRGGDEQFF.